This T cell receptor (beta chain) was sequenced for a study of blood T cell repertoires in COVID-19. CDR1 SGHDN and CDR2 FVKESK come from the germline V gene. V was cut by 0 bases and J by 1 base, with 13 bases left in between. The CDR3 totals 17 residues. Produced via immunoSEQ multiplex PCR; TCRdb's table is partial and in-frame only. The table has approximately 220,000 clones, more than 85% seen once. Material: peripheral blood. V and J are TRBV14 and TRBJ2-1; tentatively, D is TRBD2 (6 bases). The clonotype comes from a man aged 55 to 69 with acute or convalescent COVID-19. CDR3 region: CASSQEGGVGSYNEQFF. As DNA, the CDR3 is TGTGCCAGCAGCCAAGAAGGAGGGGTAGGTTCCTACAATGAGCAGTTCTTC.